This TCR beta chain was profiled in a study of radiotherapy plus CTLA-4 blockade in lung cancer (dated by TCRdb to 2017 to 2018). With respect to the entire study: Objective responses were observed in more than 15% of enrolled patients, and disease control was achieved in roughly 29%.

The study tested focal radiation therapy combined with CTLA-4 blockade (ipilimumab) in patients with chemo-refractory metastatic non-small-cell lung cancer. In its sample, this clone was seen once. Which antigen it targets is not known. No quality values exist for individual bases; no much larger clone is one base distant. The study at large found these results: After treatment with radiotherapy and ipilimumab, TCR clones that originated in tumors expanded in peripheral blood. The strongest predictors of response, as reported, were early dynamic changes in blood T cell clones along with a rise in serum interferon-beta after radiation.

V is pared back by 6 bases and J by 4 bases, with 10 bases lying between the germline termini. The CDR3 has 13 amino acids, counting the end cysteine and phenylalanine. The sequence is cut down to CDR3 DNA, 39 bases in frame from base 1. The germline V gene encodes CDR1 LNHDA and CDR2 SQIVND (reference sequence). To prepare the library, the immunoSEQ multiplex PCR assay was applied. Drawn from immuneACCESS, this table holds only the in-frame rearrangements with V and J called that TCRdb kept. Clones are partly lost; checked studies trace under half to an unresolved V gene and leave the rest unexplained. Here the sample has tens of thousands of clones; 60% to 80% occur a single time. In total, the top ten clones hold around 2.8% of the sample.

This TCR came from a human donor with non-small cell lung cancer who had a complete response to radiotherapy plus ipilimumab. The V gene is TRBV19 and the J gene is TRBJ2-1, with the D gene too uncertain to name. The sample was peripheral blood, taken from a patient treated with radiotherapy plus ipilimumab. This receptor carries the CDR3 CASRPIDYNEQFF. The nucleotide sequence reads TGTGCCAGTAGACCAATAGATTACAATGAGCAGTTCTTC. Where the CDR3 stops, the reference TRBV19 and TRBJ2-1 genes take over; the full variable domain is DGGITQSPKYLFRKEGQNVTLSCEQNLNHDAMYWYRQDPGQGLRLIYYSQIVNDFQKGDIAEGYSVSREKKESFPLTVTSAQKNPTAFYLCASRPIDYNEQFFGPGTRLTVL.